This T cell receptor beta chain was retrieved from a study of cytomegalovirus exposure and HLA in healthy donors. General study points: When a later analysis was performed, an Asian-associated ancestry cluster reportedly had fewer N-insertions than the 666-donor mean. Roughly uniform sequencing depth across donors was assumed, possibly incorrectly.

The PCR made use of 60 Vbeta and 13 Jbeta primers. The protocol was immunoSEQ multiplex PCR, while the TCRdb copy is restricted to in-frame clones and leaves out a portion. The sample shows roughly 120,000 clones, and 2.5% to 3% sits with its ten largest clones. CDR3 length: 16 amino acids. Losses at the gene ends were 7 bases for V and 0 bases for J; bases not matched to a gene: 12. Germline V gene data show CDR1 as SQVTM and CDR2 as ANQGSEA. Concerning this clone itself: Its antigen remains unknown.

The source of this sequence is a man aged 25 to 45 in good health and CMV-seronegative. Sample: PBMCs. The genes are TRBV29-1 and TRBJ2-3; 8 nucleotides agree with TRBD2. Written as DNA, the CDR3 is TGCAGCGCCCTGGAGGGTAGCGGGGAAAGCACAGATACGCAGTATTTT. The encoded protein is CSALEGSGESTDTQYF.